A single sample is the source of the 8 T cell receptor beta chains below, sequenced in a study of blood T cell repertoires in COVID-19 (dated by TCRdb to the early 2020s). Receptor amplification or capture employed the immunoSEQ multiplex PCR assay. In its TCRdb copy, this immuneACCESS table keeps in-frame sequences only and misses some clones. Where compared with another copy, unresolved V genes explain less than half of these, and the others have no known cause. Present in this sample are under 250,000 clones, 80% to 90% of which were seen just once. The ten largest clones take up about 3.6% of the sample. The sequenced sample was PBMCs or T cells enriched from blood (not recorded which). The receptors shown here come from a middle-aged woman who had been exposed to COVID-19.

The rearrangement uses TRBV5-8 and TRBJ1-1, with D perhaps TRBD1 (5 bases). V was cut by 4 bases and J by 6 bases, with 16 bases left in between. The CDR3 length is 14 residues. Germline CDR1 reads SGHTS; CDR2 reads YDEGEE. The chain's CDR3 is CASSEDKSGSEAFF. The CDR3 DNA reads TGTGCCAGCAGCGAGGACAAAAGCGGGTCTGAAGCTTTCTTT.

With respect to this clone: A junction end diverges from the germline sequence, so it may reflect a read error. V and J are TRBV12-3 or TRBV12-4 and TRBJ1-4, with 7 bases lining up with TRBD1. This CDR3 contains 9 residues. The CDR3 protein is CASSFRGIF. CDR3 DNA: TGTGCCAGCAGTTTCAGGGGGATTTTT.

CDR3 amino acids: CATSDSDQPQHF. The CDR3 DNA is TGTGCCACCAGTGACTCGGATCAGCCCCAGCATTTT. The chain uses TRBV24-1 and TRBJ1-5, with D hard to call. CDR3 length: 12 amino acids. Trimming left V 4 bases short and J 5 bases short, with 5 bases between. The germline CDR1 and CDR2 sequences are KGHDR and SFDVKD.

The rearrangement uses TRBV5-4 and TRBJ1-1, with D maybe TRBD1 (5 bases). This CDR3 has 12 residues. The V gene lost 7 bases and the J gene lost 2 bases, with 9 bases spanning the gap. From germline, CDR1 is SGHNT and CDR2 YYREEE (reference sequence). CDR3 sequence: CASGQGNTEAFF. CDR3 coding DNA: TGTGCCAGCGGTCAGGGTAACACTGAAGCTTTCTTT.

The V and J genes are TRBV7-6 and TRBJ2-5, with 12 bases aligning to TRBD2. The V segment lost 6 bases and the J segment 3 bases; nucleotides outside the gene matches: 23. Germline assignment: CDR1 SGHVS and CDR2 FNYEAQ. The CDR3 is 21 amino acids. DNA for the CDR3: TGTGCCAGCAGTCGCGTTCCCCCCGGGGGGCAAAGGACTAGCGGGGAAGAGACCCAGTACTTC. As protein: CASSRVPPGGQRTSGEETQYF.

The chain links TRBV11-2 to TRBJ2-3; 9 bases fit TRBD2. J gave up 5 bases and V 8 bases, and 8 bases lay outside the gene matches. The CDR3 contains 14 residues. Germline-derived CDR1 and CDR2 are SGHAT and FQNNGV. The CDR3 reads CASVNSGGGDTQYF. CDR3 nucleotide sequence: TGTGCCAGCGTAAATAGCGGGGGTGGAGATACGCAGTATTTT.

This clone was observed once. The chain carries TRBV19 and TRBJ2-3; D is perhaps TRBD1 (6 bases). The CDR3 is 15 residues long. Germline CDR1 LNHDA, CDR2 SQIVND (reference sequence). V was cut by 2 bases and J by 2 bases, with 11 bases left in between. As DNA, the CDR3 is TGTGCCAGTAGTATATGGCAGGGGAACACAGATACGCAGTATTTT. This sequence encodes CASSIWQGNTDTQYF.

This clone has at least ten counts. The V gene is TRBV13, the J gene TRBJ1-6; 9 bases fit TRBD1. The CDR3 length is 15 residues. Germline V CDR1 and CDR2: PRHDT, FYEKMQ (reference sequence). Trimming removed 4 bases from V and 11 bases from J; junction bases left unmatched: 9. The CDR3 bases are TGTGCCAGCAGCTGGGGACAGGGAAGAGGGACACCCCTCCACTTT. It translates to CASSWGQGRGTPLHF.